The next 18 T cell receptor beta chains were all read from a single sample in a study of shared clonotypes between healthy human individuals. Measured with immunoSEQ multiplex PCR; TCRdb has only the in-frame clones, and not every one. Here the sample spans about 2.3 million clones, approximately 95% being singletons. The material sequenced was naive CD4+ T cells from PBMCs. Stated subset: CD45RA+ positively selected. Source of these receptors: a man aged 18-30 years in good health. Some clones in this sample may be carry-over from other donors' samples.

Turning to this clone: At the DNA level, this CDR3 is encoded by other sequences in the same sample as well. The gene calls are TRBV5-1 and TRBJ1-1; tentative D call: TRBD1 (6 bases). Germline lookup yields CDR1 SGHRS and CDR2 YFSETQ. V lost 0 bases and J 3 bases, leaving 12 bases between the germline ends. The CDR3 loop spans 15 amino acids. This chain's CDR3 is CASSLVAGVDTEAFF. The CDR3 DNA sequence: TGCGCCAGCAGCTTGGTGGCAGGGGTGGACACTGAAGCTTTCTTT.

The gene calls are TRBV7-2 and TRBJ2-7, with TRBD2 identical over 10 bases. The CDR3 sequence is 15 residues long. Per the germline V gene, CDR1 is SGHTA and CDR2 is FQGNSA. V lost 5 bases and J lost 2; bases outside the gene matches: 6. CDR3 residues: CASSPPLAGAYEQYF. CDR3 nucleotide sequence: TGTGCCAGCAGCCCCCCGCTAGCGGGGGCCTACGAGCAGTACTTC.

The V call is TRBV9, the J call TRBJ2-1; TRBD1 matches 7 bases. This CDR3 has 16 residues. The germline V gene has CDR1 SGDLS and CDR2 YYNGEE. V shed 4 bases and J 0 bases; nucleotides not matched to a gene: 7. In DNA form, the CDR3 reads TGTGCCAGCAGCCCAGGACAGGACCCCTCCTACAATGAGCAGTTCTTC. Its protein product is CASSPGQDPSYNEQFF.

This chain joins TRBV7-9 and TRBJ2-2; the match to TRBD1 covers 8 bases. Germline CDR1 SEHNR, CDR2 FQNEAQ (reference sequence). The CDR3 is made up of 15 amino acids. With V trimmed by 6 bases and J by 3 bases, 6 bases remained unmatched. CDR3 sequence reads: CASSPTGVDTGELFF. CDR3 nucleotide sequence: TGTGCCAGCAGTCCGACAGGGGTTGACACCGGGGAGCTGTTTTTT.

The CDR3, as DNA: TGTGCCAGCAGCTATAGCCCAGGGGGTGCCTACGAGCAGTACTTC. It specifies CASSYSPGGAYEQYF. V gene TRBV11-2 combines with J gene TRBJ2-7, with TRBD1 matching over 7 bases. The CDR3 consists of 15 residues. V shed 4 bases, J shed 2 bases, and the junction held 8 bases outside the gene matches. CDR1 is SGHAT and CDR2 is FQNNGV in the germline V gene.

The chain uses TRBV5-6 and TRBJ1-2; possible D gene TRBD1, 6 bases. Trimming removed 1 base at V and 2 bases at J, with 12 bases between. The germline V gene has CDR1 SGHDT and CDR2 YYEEEE. The CDR3 covers 15 residues. This chain's CDR3 is CASSLYGQPNYGYTF. In DNA form, the CDR3 reads TGTGCCAGCAGCTTGTACGGACAGCCGAACTATGGCTACACCTTC. The full variable domain, rest sourced from reference TRBV5-6 and TRBJ1-2, is DAGVTQSPTHLIKTRGQQVTLRCSPKSGHDTVSWYQQALGQGPQFIFQYYEEEERQRGNFPDRFSGHQFPNYSSELNVNALLLGDSALYLCASSLYGQPNYGYTFGSGTRLTVV.

The V call is TRBV5-6, the J call TRBJ2-3; no firm D call. CDR1 is SGHDT and CDR2 is YYEEEE in the germline V gene. This CDR3 is 13 amino acids long. V lost 1 base, J lost 4 bases, and 7 bases lay in between. The CDR3 protein is CASSLSGSDTQYF. CDR3 nucleotides: TGTGCCAGCAGCTTGTCAGGCTCAGATACGCAGTATTTT.

The V and J genes are TRBV7-6 and TRBJ2-1, with 9 bases that match TRBD2. Germline CDR1 is SGHVS and CDR2 is FNYEAQ. The trim removed 5 bases at V and 15 bases at J, leaving 8 bases unmatched. The length of the CDR3 is 12 residues. The CDR3 loop reads CASSGRSGSLFF. The CDR3 DNA reads as TGTGCCAGCAGCGGCCGTAGCGGGAGCCTGTTCTTC.

The chain employs TRBV6-1 and TRBJ1-5, with a tentative D call TRBD1 (5 bases). Germline lookup yields CDR1 MNHNS and CDR2 SASEGT. This CDR3 contains 15 residues. V lost 2 bases to trimming and J lost 6 bases, with 14 bases between them. Here the CDR3 DNA reads TGTGCCAGCAGTGAAATGCAGGGTGCCCCTCAGCCCCAGCATTTT. This encodes CASSEMQGAPQPQHF.

V gene TRBV5-4 combines with J gene TRBJ2-2; D uncertain. The V gene's germline CDR1 is SGHNT and CDR2 YYREEE (reference sequence). Trimming pared 1 base from V and 6 bases from J, leaving 16 bases between. The CDR3 runs 16 residues. In DNA form, the CDR3 reads TGTGCCAGCAGCTTGCCATTAGTTGGGTCGGCCGGGGAGCTGTTTTTT. Protein sequence: CASSLPLVGSAGELFF.

V and J are TRBV18 and TRBJ1-1; TRBD1 agrees at 8 bases. J gave up 5 bases and V 6 bases, and 8 bases lay outside the gene matches. Germline CDR1 is KGHSH and CDR2 is LQKENI. The CDR3 runs 14 residues. CDR3: CASSPTGVTTEAFF. The CDR3, as DNA: TGTGCCAGCTCCCCGACAGGGGTAACGACTGAAGCTTTCTTT.

The chain combines TRBV5-6 with TRBJ2-7; 7 bases are shared with TRBD2. Germline lookup yields CDR1 SGHDT and CDR2 YYEEEE. The CDR3 length is 16 residues. Unmatched junction bases numbered 6, after V lost 0 bases and J lost 0 bases. For the CDR3, the DNA is TGTGCCAGCAGCTTGGACGGGCGGGGGAGCTCCTACGAGCAGTACTTC. Translated: CASSLDGRGSSYEQYF.

The gene calls are TRBV5-4 and TRBJ1-2, with D tentatively TRBD1 (5 bases). The germline V gene encodes CDR1 SGHNT and CDR2 YYREEE (reference sequence). The CDR3 length is 13 residues. With 1 base removed from V and 8 bases from J, the gap between germline ends came to 12 bases. The CDR3, as DNA: TGTGCCAGCAGCTTGCAGGGAACGGAGGGCTACACCTTC. Encoded protein: CASSLQGTEGYTF.

The CDR3, as DNA: TGTGCCAGCAGCTTCAACCCGGGACAGGGGAACTCTGGAAACACCATATATTTT. Protein product: CASSFNPGQGNSGNTIYF. This rearrangement joins TRBV7-2 to TRBJ1-3; 10 bases fit TRBD1. J was trimmed by 0 bases and V by 3 bases; bases with no gene match: 8. The CDR3 is 18 residues long. Germline CDR1 reads SGHTA; CDR2 reads FQGNSA.

The V gene is TRBV30, the J gene TRBJ2-5; D perhaps matches TRBD1 (6 bases). CDR1 is GTSNPN, CDR2 SVGIG, per germline (reference sequence). The CDR3 is 13 residues long. V dropped 2 bases and J dropped 5 bases, with 12 bases sitting between them. DNA for the CDR3: TGTGCCTGGAGTTTAGGGGGATTTGAGACCCAGTACTTC. Its protein product is CAWSLGGFETQYF.

This chain connects TRBV7-2 to TRBJ2-1, with D unresolved. Germline CDR1 and CDR2: SGHTA and FQGNSA. V lost 1 base to trimming and J lost 4 bases, with 11 bases between them. The CDR3 sequence is 15 residues long. CDR3 loop: CASSLGRLDYNEQFF. The CDR3 DNA sequence: TGTGCCAGCAGCTTAGGGCGCCTTGATTACAATGAGCAGTTCTTC.

The chain combines TRBV7-8 with TRBJ1-5; 8 nucleotides align to TRBD1. This CDR3 is 14 amino acids long. J gave up 4 bases and V 4 bases, and 3 bases lay outside the gene matches. Germline V gene data show CDR1 as SGHVS and CDR2 as FQNEAQ. Here the CDR3 reads CASSSRQGNQPQHF. CDR3 bases: TGTGCCAGCAGCTCGAGACAGGGGAATCAGCCCCAGCATTTT.

V usage is TRBV9 and J usage is TRBJ2-2; TRBD1 matches at 9 bases. Germline CDR1 is SGDLS and CDR2 is YYNGEE. V was pared by 3 bases and J by 6 bases, with 9 bases of the junction left unmatched. The CDR3 runs 16 residues. The CDR3 loop reads CASSGPGQGMPGELFF. The CDR3 region has the DNA TGTGCCAGCAGCGGTCCGGGACAGGGTATGCCCGGGGAGCTGTTTTTT.